What follows are 28 T cell receptor beta chains derived from one specimen sequenced in a study of neoadjuvant nivolumab and ipilimumab in lung cancer. Measured with immunoSEQ multiplex PCR; TCRdb has only the in-frame clones, and not every one. The repertoire holds 13,000 or so clones, with more than 90% as singletons. Here the sequenced sample was peripheral blood, taken after neoadjuvant nivolumab, alone or with ipilimumab, at or shortly before surgery. The receptors were gathered from an adult with non-small cell lung cancer.

A single count supports this clone. The J gene is TRBJ2-7, the V gene TRBV27, with TRBD1 matching 8 bases. With 4 bases clipped from V and 2 bases from J, the junction kept 7 bases outside the gene matches. This CDR3 contains 15 residues. CDR1 and CDR2 (germline): MNHEY, SMNVEV (reference sequence). CDR3 nucleotide sequence: TGTGCCAGCAGTTCGGAGGACAGGGACGCCTACGAGCAGTACTTC. As protein: CASSSEDRDAYEQYF.

The chain joins TRBV5-1 to TRBJ2-7, with 15 bases lining up with TRBD2. The germline V gene has CDR1 SGHRS and CDR2 YFSETQ. The CDR3 spans 16 residues. The V segment lost 3 bases and the J segment 4 bases; nucleotides outside the gene matches: 5. The CDR3 sequence is CASSSWTSGRAYEQYF. The CDR3 bases are TGCGCCAGCAGCTCCTGGACTAGCGGGAGGGCTTACGAGCAGTACTTC.

The V gene is TRBV5-8, the J gene TRBJ2-4, with 7 bases fitting TRBD1. The J segment lost 7 bases and the V segment lost 4 bases, leaving 11 bases of the junction unmatched. The CDR3 has 15 amino acids. The germline CDR1 and CDR2 sequences are SGHTS and YDEGEE. The CDR3 spells CASSANTGDKNIQYF. CDR3 DNA sequence: TGTGCCAGCAGCGCAAATACAGGGGACAAGAACATTCAGTACTTC.

The sample holds a few counts of this clone. DNA for the CDR3: TGTGCCAGCAGCTCGCAGTCGGGCGGGTCGACTAATGAAAAACTGTTTTTT. The encoded protein is CASSSQSGGSTNEKLFF. The chain employs TRBV11-2 and TRBJ1-4; D gene ambiguous. In germline, CDR1 is SGHAT, CDR2 FQNNGV. This CDR3 has 17 residues. With 4 bases removed from V and 2 bases from J, the gap between germline ends came to 17 bases.

This rearrangement joins TRBV15 to TRBJ2-3, with TRBD2 matching over 8 bases. CDR3 size: 16 residues. Germline V lookup: CDR1 LNHNV, CDR2 YYDKDF (reference sequence). Unmatched junction bases numbered 6, after V lost 3 bases and J lost 1 base. The CDR3 nucleotides are TGTGCCACCAGCAGGGGACTAGAAGGTGGCACAGATACGCAGTATTTT. Protein product: CATSRGLEGGTDTQYF. Drawing the rest from reference TRBV15 and TRBJ2-3, the complete variable domain is DAMVIQNPRYQVTQFGKPVTLSCSQTLNHNVMYWYQQKSSQAPKLLFHYYDKDFNNEADTPDNFQSRRPNTSFCFLDIRSPGLGDTAMYLCATSRGLEGGTDTQYFGPGTRLTVL.

The chain couples TRBV6-5 to TRBJ2-7; D uncertain. The germline V gene has CDR1 MNHEY and CDR2 SVGAGI. CDR3 length equals 16 residues. V lost 0 bases and J lost 2, with 14 bases in between. The CDR3 sequence is CASSYSSPSNAYEQYF. CDR3 coding DNA: TGTGCCAGCAGTTACTCGTCACCCTCCAACGCCTACGAGCAGTACTTC.

The chain couples TRBV5-1 to TRBJ2-1, with D perhaps matching TRBD2 (5 bases). Deletions cut 0 bases from V and 13 bases from J, with 20 bases between. CDR3 size: 15 residues. Germline lookup yields CDR1 SGHRS and CDR2 YFSETQ. Here the CDR3 reads CASSLVRRSGGPQFF. The CDR3 DNA reads TGCGCCAGCAGCTTGGTGAGGCGATCCGGCGGGCCCCAGTTCTTC.

CDR3 region: CASSSRTGARAEQFF. DNA of the CDR3: TGTGCCAGCAGCTCAAGGACAGGGGCTCGGGCTGAGCAGTTCTTC. The J gene is TRBJ2-1, the V gene TRBV7-2; TRBD1 agrees at 9 bases. The CDR3 runs to 15 residues. V lost 4 bases and J lost 9; bases outside the gene matches: 10. CDR1 is SGHTA, CDR2 FQGNSA, per germline.

By frequency in the sample, this clone is medium-sized. This chain uses TRBV9 with TRBJ1-1; D ambiguous. The CDR3 is made up of 13 amino acids. V was cut by 0 bases and J by 4 bases, with 7 bases left in between. Germline CDR1 and CDR2: SGDLS and YYNGEE. The CDR3 DNA follows: TGTGCCAGCAGCGTAGGCGTGGGCACTGAAGCTTTCTTT. Its protein product is CASSVGVGTEAFF.

The gene calls are TRBV5-5 and TRBJ2-5; possible D gene TRBD1, 6 bases. The CDR3 is 13 residues long. CDR1 is SGHKS, CDR2 YYEKEE, per germline (reference sequence). V was clipped by 4 bases and J by 1 base, with 8 bases between them. The CDR3 region is CASSAGAQETQYF. In nucleotides, the CDR3 is TGTGCCAGCAGCGCAGGGGCCCAAGAGACCCAGTACTTC.

This chain uses TRBV7-9 with TRBJ2-2; unclear D gene. The CDR3 consists of 14 residues. CDR1 is SEHNR, CDR2 FQNEAQ, per germline (reference sequence). Trimming stripped 5 bases from V and 0 bases from J, with 7 bases between. The chain's CDR3 is CASSPRPNTGELFF. The CDR3 nucleotides are TGTGCCAGCAGCCCGAGGCCGAACACCGGGGAGCTGTTTTTT.

This clone is a singleton in its sample. J is TRBJ2-5 and V is TRBV9; 9 bases are shared with TRBD1. V was pared by 3 bases and J by 5 bases, with 8 bases of the junction left unmatched. The length of the CDR3 is 15 residues. CDR1 and CDR2 from the germline V gene are SGDLS and YYNGEE. The CDR3 region has the DNA TGTGCCAGCAGCGCCCGAAACAGGGGGCAGGAGACCCAGTACTTC. It translates to CASSARNRGQETQYF.

V usage is TRBV10-2 and J usage is TRBJ2-2, with 9 bases lining up with TRBD1. Germline-derived CDR1 and CDR2 are WSHSY and SAAADI. Germline trimming cut 6 bases from V and 5 bases from J; bases unmatched to any gene: 10. This CDR3 is built from 16 residues. CDR3 in amino acids: CASRETGTGITGELFF. The CDR3 DNA is TGCGCCAGCAGAGAAACCGGGACAGGGATAACCGGGGAGCTGTTTTTT.

This rearrangement joins TRBV30 to TRBJ1-4, with D perhaps matching TRBD1 (5 bases). Germline V gene data show CDR1 as GTSNPN and CDR2 as SVGIG (reference sequence). The CDR3 extends over 13 amino acids. Trimming left V 1 base short and J 8 bases short, with 11 bases between. The CDR3 DNA reads TGTGCCTGGAGTGCCCCCGACAGAGAAAAACTGTTTTTT. Translated, it gives CAWSAPDREKLFF. The full variable domain, with the rest looked up from reference TRBV30 and TRBJ1-4, is SQTIHQWPATLVQPVGSPLSLECTVEGTSNPNLYWYRQAAGRGLQLLFYSVGIGQISSEVPQNLSASRPQDRQFILSSKKLLLSDSGFYLCAWSAPDREKLFFGSGTQLSVL.

This rearrangement joins TRBV5-1 to TRBJ2-1; 9 bases map to TRBD2. The CDR3 totals 14 residues. Germline CDR1 reads SGHRS; CDR2 reads YFSETQ. The trim removed 4 bases at V and 12 bases at J, leaving 11 bases unmatched. CDR3 nucleotides: TGCGCCAGCAGCCCCGGTGCGGGGGGGGACTTGCAGTTCTTC. Translating it yields CASSPGAGGDLQFF.

This clone has only one observation. The gene calls are TRBV5-1 and TRBJ2-7; TRBD2 agrees at 12 bases. V lost 3 bases, J lost 3 bases, and 10 bases stayed unmatched. The CDR3 has 17 residues. Germline CDR1 and CDR2: SGHRS and YFSETQ. The chain's CDR3 is CASSYGLAGLISYEQYF. CDR3 DNA: TGCGCCAGCAGCTACGGACTAGCGGGATTAATTAGCTACGAGCAGTACTTC. Variable domain in full (rest from reference TRBV5-1 and TRBJ2-7): KAGVTQTPRYLIKTRGQQVTLSCSPISGHRSVSWYQQTPGQGLQFLFEYFSETQRNKGNFPGRFSGRQFSNSRSEMNVSTLELGDSALYLCASSYGLAGLISYEQYFGPGTRLTVT.

The chain has TRBV7-3 and TRBJ2-5; unclear D gene. Trimming took 1 base from V and 5 from J, leaving 14 bases between them. This CDR3 spans 15 amino acids. Germline CDR1 SGHTA, CDR2 FQGTGA. CDR3 coding DNA: TGTGCCAGCAGCTTAATCTCCGGGCCAGAGGAGACCCAGTACTTC. Protein: CASSLISGPEETQYF.

V and J are TRBV10-1 and TRBJ2-2, with D unclear. CDR3 length equals 15 residues. CDR1 and CDR2 (germline): WNHNN, SYGVQD (reference sequence). V was cut by 4 bases and J by 3 bases, with 12 bases left in between. This chain's CDR3 is CASSVDLVYTGELFF. The CDR3 DNA reads TGCGCCAGCAGTGTGGACCTTGTGTACACCGGGGAGCTGTTTTTT.

The CDR3 coding sequence is TGTGCCAGTGGATCTAACAGGGATAGCAATCAGCCCCAGCATTTT. Amino acids: CASGSNRDSNQPQHF. The chain employs TRBV19 and TRBJ1-5, with D maybe TRBD1 (6 bases). Germline CDR1 and CDR2: LNHDA and SQIVND (reference sequence). Trimming took off 8 bases at V and 0 bases at J, with 14 bases between the two ends. This CDR3 has 15 residues.

The J gene is TRBJ2-2, the V gene TRBV28; 9 nucleotides align to TRBD2. CDR1 and CDR2 (germline): MDHEN, SYDVKM. CDR3 size: 17 residues. V trimming: 0 bases; J trimming: 6 bases; junction bases outside the gene matches: 8. The CDR3 nucleotides read TGTGCCAGCAGTTTATGGAGGTTGGCGGGAGGGCCCGGGGAGCTGTTTTTT. Translated, it gives CASSLWRLAGGPGELFF.

The V and J genes are TRBV7-8 and TRBJ1-5; D is uncertain. Trimming took off 7 bases at V and 6 bases at J, with 19 bases between the two ends. This CDR3 has 15 residues. The germline V gene has CDR1 SGHVS and CDR2 FQNEAQ. CDR3 coding DNA: TGTGCCAGCACCACGCGAGGTGGGGTTGGTCAGCCCCAGCATTTT. Translating gives CASTTRGGVGQPQHF.

This clone was observed a single time. The chain joins TRBV7-2 to TRBJ2-3; D is unresolved. CDR3 size: 14 residues. With 5 bases removed from V and 2 bases from J, the gap between germline ends came to 11 bases. Germline assignment: CDR1 SGHTA and CDR2 FQGNSA. The CDR3 region is CASSLRIVTDTQYF. For the CDR3, the DNA is TGTGCCAGCAGCCTCCGGATCGTCACAGATACGCAGTATTTT.

The chain is built from TRBV27 and TRBJ2-7; TRBD1 agrees at 7 bases. This CDR3 region has 15 residues. Germline lookup yields CDR1 MNHEY and CDR2 SMNVEV (reference sequence). V shed 4 bases and J 3 bases; nucleotides not matched to a gene: 9. This CDR3 is CASSYLTGVGYEQYF. The CDR3 nucleotides are TGTGCCAGCAGTTATCTCACAGGGGTCGGCTACGAGCAGTACTTC.

This clone was seen only once. The gene calls are TRBV2 and TRBJ2-1; TRBD2 matches 7 bases. Germline loops: CDR1 SNHLY, CDR2 FYNNEI. V lost 7 bases, J lost 6 bases, and 15 bases stayed unmatched. This CDR3 contains 16 residues. The CDR3 protein is CASTPSILTSSNEQFF. Here the CDR3 DNA reads TGTGCCAGCACACCCTCAATCCTGACTAGCAGCAATGAGCAGTTCTTC.

The rearrangement uses TRBV18 and TRBJ2-3; D gene uncertain. Trimming stripped 6 bases from V and 0 bases from J, with 10 bases between. The CDR3 has 14 amino acids. CDR1 is KGHSH, CDR2 LQKENI, per germline. The CDR3 region has the DNA TGTGCCAGCTCGCTTCGTTCTAGCACAGATACGCAGTATTTT. Residues: CASSLRSSTDTQYF. Full variable domain (missing parts from reference TRBV18 and TRBJ2-3): NAGVMQNPRHLVRRRGQEARLRCSPMKGHSHVYWYRQLPEEGLKFMVYLQKENIIDESGMPKERFSAEFPKEGPSILRIQQVVRGDSAAYFCASSLRSSTDTQYFGPGTRLTVL.

J is TRBJ2-7 and V is TRBV19; D tentatively fits TRBD1 or TRBD2 (5 bases each). This CDR3 contains 18 residues. Germline V gives CDR1 LNHDA, CDR2 SQIVND (reference sequence). V was trimmed by 3 bases and J by 5 bases, leaving 26 bases between them. The CDR3 loop is CASSIRSGIIGERNEQYF. CDR3 DNA sequence: TGTGCCAGTAGTATCCGATCCGGGATAATAGGGGAGCGGAACGAGCAGTACTTC.

This clone was seen just once. The chain is built from TRBV5-5 and TRBJ2-7; perhaps TRBD2 as D (5 bases). Trimming left V 4 bases short and J 0 bases short, with 14 bases between. This CDR3 is 15 amino acids long. CDR1 and CDR2 (germline): SGHKS, YYEKEE (reference sequence). In DNA form, the CDR3 reads TGTGCCAGCAGCCGAGGGCGTGACCGCTCCTACGAGCAGTACTTC. It codes for CASSRGRDRSYEQYF.

CDR3 DNA: TGTGCCAGTAGTACAGGGGCTGGGGCCAACGTCCTGACTTTC. As protein: CASSTGAGANVLTF. This sequence joins TRBV19 and TRBJ2-6; D might be TRBD1 (6 bases). Germline assignment: CDR1 LNHDA and CDR2 SQIVND (reference sequence). This CDR3 region has 14 residues. Between the trimmed V and J ends, which lost 4 bases and 2 bases, there was a span of 6 bases.